These 3 T cell receptor beta chains share one sample of origin, sequenced in a study of T cell responses to AZD1222 COVID-19 vaccine. Sequencing was performed with immunoSEQ multiplex PCR; in TCRdb, only in-frame clones are kept and a portion is missing. The sample consists of fewer than 120,000 clones, about 94% of them appearing once. The sample consisted of peripheral blood, taken 28 days after the second AZD1222 dose. Every receptor here comes from an adult who received the AZD1222 COVID-19 vaccine.

The rearrangement links TRBV9 to TRBJ1-3; perhaps TRBD1 as D (5 bases). The CDR3 totals 15 residues. V was pared by 0 bases and J by 0 bases, with 7 bases between. Germline V lookup: CDR1 SGDLS, CDR2 YYNGEE. The CDR3 DNA reads TGTGCCAGCAGCGTAGGGGGGATCTCTGGAAACACCATATATTTT. It is translated as CASSVGGISGNTIYF. Together with reference TRBV9 and TRBJ1-3, the CDR3 gives the full variable domain: DSGVTQTPKHLITATGQRVTLRCSPRSGDLSVYWYQQSLDQGLQFLIQYYNGEERAKGNILERFSAQQFPDLHSELNLSSLELGDSALYFCASSVGGISGNTIYFGEGSWLTVV.

The chain uses TRBV19 and TRBJ1-5, with TRBD1 as a possible D gene (5 bases). Per the germline V gene, CDR1 is LNHDA and CDR2 is SQIVND (reference sequence). The CDR3 extends over 15 amino acids. Between the trimmed V and J ends, which lost 5 bases and 5 bases, there was a span of 16 bases. The chain's CDR3 is CASSSRGGIDQPQHF. The CDR3 DNA is TGTGCCAGTAGTTCCCGTGGGGGGATTGATCAGCCCCAGCATTTT.

V usage is TRBV27 and J usage is TRBJ2-1, with D possibly matching TRBD1 (5 bases). This CDR3 is built from 15 residues. Trimming pared 8 bases from V and 0 bases from J, leaving 14 bases between. CDR1 and CDR2 (germline): MNHEY, SMNVEV (reference sequence). CDR3 sequence reads: CASGRTTSSYNEQFF. The CDR3 region has the DNA TGTGCCAGCGGCCGGACAACGAGCTCCTACAATGAGCAGTTCTTC.